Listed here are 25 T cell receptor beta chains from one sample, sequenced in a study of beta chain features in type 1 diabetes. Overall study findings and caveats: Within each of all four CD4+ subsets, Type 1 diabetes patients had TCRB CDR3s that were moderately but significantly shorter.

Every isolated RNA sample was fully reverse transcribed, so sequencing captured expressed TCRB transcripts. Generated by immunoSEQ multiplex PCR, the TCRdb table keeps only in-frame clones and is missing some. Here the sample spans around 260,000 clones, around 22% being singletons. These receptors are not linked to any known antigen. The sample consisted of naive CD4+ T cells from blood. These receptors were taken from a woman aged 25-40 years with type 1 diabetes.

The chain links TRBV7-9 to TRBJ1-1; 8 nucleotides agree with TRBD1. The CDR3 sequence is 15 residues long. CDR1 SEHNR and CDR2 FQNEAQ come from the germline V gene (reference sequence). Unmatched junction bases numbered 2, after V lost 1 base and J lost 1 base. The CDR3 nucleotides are TGTGCCAGCAGCTTAGGGGACAGGAGGAACACTGAAGCTTTCTTT. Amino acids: CASSLGDRRNTEAFF.

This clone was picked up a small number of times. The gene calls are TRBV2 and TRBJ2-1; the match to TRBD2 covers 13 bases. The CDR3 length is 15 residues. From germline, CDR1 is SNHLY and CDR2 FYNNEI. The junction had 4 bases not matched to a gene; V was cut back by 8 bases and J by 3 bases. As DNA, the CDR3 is TGTGCCAGCCTCTGGACTAGCGGGAGCTACAATGAGCAGTTCTTC. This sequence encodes CASLWTSGSYNEQFF.

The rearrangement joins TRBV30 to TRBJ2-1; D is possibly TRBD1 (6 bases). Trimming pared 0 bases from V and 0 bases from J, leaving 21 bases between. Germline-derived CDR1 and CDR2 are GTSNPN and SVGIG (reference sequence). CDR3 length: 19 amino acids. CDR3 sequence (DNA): TGTGCCTGGAGTGTATCCTGGTATGGGGGCTCATTCTCCTACAATGAGCAGTTCTTC. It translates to CAWSVSWYGGSFSYNEQFF.

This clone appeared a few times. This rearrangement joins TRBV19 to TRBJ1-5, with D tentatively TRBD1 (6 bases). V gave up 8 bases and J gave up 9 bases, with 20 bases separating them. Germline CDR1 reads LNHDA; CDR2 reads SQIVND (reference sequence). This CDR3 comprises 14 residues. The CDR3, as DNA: TGTGCCAGTGGCATCCAGGGGCCGCAGGGGCCCCAGCATTTT. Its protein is CASGIQGPQGPQHF.

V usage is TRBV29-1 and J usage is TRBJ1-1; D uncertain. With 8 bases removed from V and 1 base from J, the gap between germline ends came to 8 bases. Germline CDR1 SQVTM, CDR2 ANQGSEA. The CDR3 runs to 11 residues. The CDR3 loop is CSCGGNTEAFF. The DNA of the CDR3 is TGCAGCTGCGGAGGGAACACTGAAGCTTTCTTT.

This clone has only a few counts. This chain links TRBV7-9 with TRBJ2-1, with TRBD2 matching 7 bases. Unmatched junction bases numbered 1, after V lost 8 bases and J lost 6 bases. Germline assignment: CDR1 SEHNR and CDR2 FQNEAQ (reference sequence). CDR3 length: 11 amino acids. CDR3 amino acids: CASGGVNEQFF. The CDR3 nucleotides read TGTGCCAGCGGGGGGGTCAATGAGCAGTTCTTC.

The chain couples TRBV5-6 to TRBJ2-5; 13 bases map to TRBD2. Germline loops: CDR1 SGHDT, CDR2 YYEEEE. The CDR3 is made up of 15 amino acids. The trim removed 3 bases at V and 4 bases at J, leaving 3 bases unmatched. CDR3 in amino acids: CASSYRLAGGETQYF. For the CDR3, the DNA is TGTGCCAGCAGCTACAGACTAGCGGGAGGAGAGACCCAGTACTTC. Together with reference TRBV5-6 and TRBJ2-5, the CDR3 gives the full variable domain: DAGVTQSPTHLIKTRGQQVTLRCSPKSGHDTVSWYQQALGQGPQFIFQYYEEEERQRGNFPDRFSGHQFPNYSSELNVNALLLGDSALYLCASSYRLAGGETQYFGPGTRLLVL.

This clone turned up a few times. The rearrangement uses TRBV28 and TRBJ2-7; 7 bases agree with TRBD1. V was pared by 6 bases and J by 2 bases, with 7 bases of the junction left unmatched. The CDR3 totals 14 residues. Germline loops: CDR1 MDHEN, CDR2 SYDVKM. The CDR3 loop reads CASRFPGTAYEQYF. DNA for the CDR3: TGTGCCAGCAGATTTCCCGGGACAGCCTACGAGCAGTACTTC.

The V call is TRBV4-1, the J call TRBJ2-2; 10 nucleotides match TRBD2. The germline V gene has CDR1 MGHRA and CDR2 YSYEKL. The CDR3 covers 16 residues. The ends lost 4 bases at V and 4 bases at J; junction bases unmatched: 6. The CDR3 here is CASSLEAGGPTGELFF. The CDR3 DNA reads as TGCGCCAGCAGCCTCGAAGCGGGAGGGCCCACCGGGGAGCTGTTTTTT.

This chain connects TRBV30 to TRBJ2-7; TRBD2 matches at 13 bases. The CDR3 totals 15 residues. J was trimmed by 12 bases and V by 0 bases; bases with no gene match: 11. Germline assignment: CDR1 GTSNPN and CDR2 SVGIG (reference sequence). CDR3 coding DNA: TGTGCCTGGAGTGTCCCCGGGACTAGCGGGACATACCGGTACTTC. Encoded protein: CAWSVPGTSGTYRYF.

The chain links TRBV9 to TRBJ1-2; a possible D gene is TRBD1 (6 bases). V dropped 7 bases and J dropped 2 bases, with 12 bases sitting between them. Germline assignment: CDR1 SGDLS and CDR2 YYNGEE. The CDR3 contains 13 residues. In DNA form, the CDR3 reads TGTGCCAGCGGGACACTTTACAACTATGGCTACACCTTC. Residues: CASGTLYNYGYTF.

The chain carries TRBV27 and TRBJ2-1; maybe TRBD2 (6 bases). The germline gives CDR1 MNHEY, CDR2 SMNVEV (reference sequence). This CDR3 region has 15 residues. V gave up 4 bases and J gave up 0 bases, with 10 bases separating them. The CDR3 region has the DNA TGTGCCAGCAGTTCGGAGGGCCTCTCCTACAATGAGCAGTTCTTC. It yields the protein CASSSEGLSYNEQFF.

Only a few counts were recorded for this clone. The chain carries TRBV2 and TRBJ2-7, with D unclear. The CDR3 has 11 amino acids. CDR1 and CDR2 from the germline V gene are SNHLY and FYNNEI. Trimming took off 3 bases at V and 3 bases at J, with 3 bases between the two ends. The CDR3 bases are TGTGCCAGCAGTGATCGCTACGAGCAGTACTTC. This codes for CASSDRYEQYF.

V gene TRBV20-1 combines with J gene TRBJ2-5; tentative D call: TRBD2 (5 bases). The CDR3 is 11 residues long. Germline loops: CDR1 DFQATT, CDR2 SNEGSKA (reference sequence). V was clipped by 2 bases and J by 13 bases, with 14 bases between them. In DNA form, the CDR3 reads TGCAGTGCTAGATCGGGGATCTCCCTGTACTTC. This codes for CSARSGISLYF.

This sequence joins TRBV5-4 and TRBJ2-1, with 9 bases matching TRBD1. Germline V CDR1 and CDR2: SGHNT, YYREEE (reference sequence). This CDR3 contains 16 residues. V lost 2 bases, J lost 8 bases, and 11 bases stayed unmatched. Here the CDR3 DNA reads TGTGCCAGCAGCTTTTATTTTGGGACAGGGTTGGATGAGCAGTTCTTC. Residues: CASSFYFGTGLDEQFF.

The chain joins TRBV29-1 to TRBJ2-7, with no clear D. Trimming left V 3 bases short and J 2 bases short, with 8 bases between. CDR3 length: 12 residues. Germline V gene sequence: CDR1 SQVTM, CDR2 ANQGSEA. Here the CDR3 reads CSVEAETYEQYF. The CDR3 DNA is TGCAGCGTTGAGGCGGAAACCTACGAGCAGTACTTC.

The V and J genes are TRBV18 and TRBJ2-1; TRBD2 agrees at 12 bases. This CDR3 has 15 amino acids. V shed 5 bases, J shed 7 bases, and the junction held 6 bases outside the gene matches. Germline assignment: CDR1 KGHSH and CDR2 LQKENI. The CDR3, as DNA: TGTGCCAGCTCAATACTAGCGGGAGGCCAGAATGAGCAGTTCTTC. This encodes CASSILAGGQNEQFF.

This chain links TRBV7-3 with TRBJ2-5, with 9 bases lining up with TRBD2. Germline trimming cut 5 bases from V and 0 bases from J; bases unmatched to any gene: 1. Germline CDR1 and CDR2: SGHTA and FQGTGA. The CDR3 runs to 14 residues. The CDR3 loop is CASSPSGNQETQYF. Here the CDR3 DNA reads TGTGCCAGCAGCCCTAGCGGGAACCAAGAGACCCAGTACTTC. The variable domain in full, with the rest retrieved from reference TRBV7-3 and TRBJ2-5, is GAGVSQTPSNKVTEKGKYVELRCDPISGHTALYWYRQSLGQGPEFLIYFQGTGAADDSGLPNDRFFAVRPEGSVSTLKIQRTERGDSAVYLCASSPSGNQETQYFGPGTRLLVL.

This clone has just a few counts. Written as DNA, the CDR3 is TGTGCCAGCAGTGGATCCTGGGGGCTTGACAAAAACATTCAGTACTTC. It codes for CASSGSWGLDKNIQYF. The J gene is TRBJ2-4, the V gene TRBV25-1; tentatively, D is TRBD1 (6 bases). Trimming took 4 bases from V and 3 from J, leaving 16 bases between them. The CDR3 is made up of 16 amino acids. Germline CDR1 MGHDK, CDR2 SYGVNS.

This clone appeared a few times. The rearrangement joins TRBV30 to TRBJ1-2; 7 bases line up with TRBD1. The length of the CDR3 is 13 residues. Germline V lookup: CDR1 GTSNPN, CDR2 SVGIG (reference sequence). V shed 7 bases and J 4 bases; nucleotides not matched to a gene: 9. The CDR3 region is CAYTTGPTYGYTF. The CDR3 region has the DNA TGTGCCTACACGACAGGGCCTACCTATGGCTACACCTTC.

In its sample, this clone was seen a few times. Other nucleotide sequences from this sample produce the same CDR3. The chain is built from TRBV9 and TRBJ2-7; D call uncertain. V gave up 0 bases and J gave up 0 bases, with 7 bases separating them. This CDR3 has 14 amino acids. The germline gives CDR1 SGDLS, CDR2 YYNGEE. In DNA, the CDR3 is TGTGCCAGCAGCGTAGGCGGATCCTCCTACGAGCAGTACTTC. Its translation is CASSVGGSSYEQYF.

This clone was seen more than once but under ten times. CDR3 coding DNA: TGCAGCGCCAAGGGGACAGGGGGCACTGAAGCTTTCTTT. It is translated as CSAKGTGGTEAFF. V is TRBV29-1 and J is TRBJ1-1; 11 positions match TRBD1. The V and J ends lost 7 bases and 4 bases, in that order; junction bases with no gene match: 5. In germline, CDR1 is SQVTM, CDR2 ANQGSEA. The CDR3 covers 13 residues.

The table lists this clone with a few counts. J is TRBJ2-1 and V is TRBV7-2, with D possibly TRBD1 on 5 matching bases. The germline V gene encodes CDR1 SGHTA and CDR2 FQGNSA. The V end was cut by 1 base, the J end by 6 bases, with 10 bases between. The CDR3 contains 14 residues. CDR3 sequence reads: CASSLESRANEQFF. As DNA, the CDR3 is TGTGCCAGCAGCTTAGAATCCAGGGCCAATGAGCAGTTCTTC.

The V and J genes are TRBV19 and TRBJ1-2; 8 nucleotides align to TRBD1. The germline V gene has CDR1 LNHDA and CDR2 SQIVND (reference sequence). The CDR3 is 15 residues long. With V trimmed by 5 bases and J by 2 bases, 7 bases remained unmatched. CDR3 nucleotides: TGTGCCAGTAGTTGGGCGGGACAGGAAAACTATGGCTACACCTTC. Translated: CASSWAGQENYGYTF.

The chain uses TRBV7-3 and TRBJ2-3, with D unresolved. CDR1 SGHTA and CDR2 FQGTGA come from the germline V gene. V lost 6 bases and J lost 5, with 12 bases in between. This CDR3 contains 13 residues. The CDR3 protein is CASSPPGLDTQYF. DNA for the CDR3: TGTGCCAGCAGTCCTCCAGGCCTAGATACGCAGTATTTT.